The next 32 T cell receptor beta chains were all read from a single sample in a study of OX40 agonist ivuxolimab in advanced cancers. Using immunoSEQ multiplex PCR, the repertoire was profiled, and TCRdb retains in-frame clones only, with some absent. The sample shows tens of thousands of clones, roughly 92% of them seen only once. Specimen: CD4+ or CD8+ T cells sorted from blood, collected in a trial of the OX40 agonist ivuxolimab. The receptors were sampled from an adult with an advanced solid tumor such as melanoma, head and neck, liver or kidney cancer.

The DNA for the CDR3 is TGTGCCAGCAGCTTTAGGACAGGCTACAATGAGCAGTTCTTC. As protein: CASSFRTGYNEQFF. The V and J genes are TRBV5-6 and TRBJ2-1; 7 nucleotides match TRBD1. J lost 3 bases, V lost 2 bases, and 2 bases had no gene match. From germline, CDR1 is SGHDT and CDR2 YYEEEE. This CDR3 spans 14 amino acids.

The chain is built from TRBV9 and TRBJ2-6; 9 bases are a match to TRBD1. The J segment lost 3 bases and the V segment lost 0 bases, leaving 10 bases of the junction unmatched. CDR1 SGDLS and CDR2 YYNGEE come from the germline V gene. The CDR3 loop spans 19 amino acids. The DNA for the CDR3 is TGTGCCAGCAGCGTAGCTTTCAGGGACAGGGCCTTTGGGGCCAACGTCCTGACTTTC. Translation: CASSVAFRDRAFGANVLTF.

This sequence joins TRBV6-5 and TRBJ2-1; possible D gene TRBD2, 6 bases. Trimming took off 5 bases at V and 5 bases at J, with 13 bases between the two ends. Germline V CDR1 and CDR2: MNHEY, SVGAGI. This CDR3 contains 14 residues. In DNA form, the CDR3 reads TGTGCCAGCAGTAGACTAGTTCGCGACAATGAGCAGTTCTTC. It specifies CASSRLVRDNEQFF.

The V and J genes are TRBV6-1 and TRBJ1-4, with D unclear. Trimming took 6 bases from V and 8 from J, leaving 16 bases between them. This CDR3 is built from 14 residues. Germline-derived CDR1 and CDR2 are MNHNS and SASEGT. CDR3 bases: TGTGCCAGCAGCAAAACACGGGCGGGGGAAAAACTGTTTTTT. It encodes CASSKTRAGEKLFF.

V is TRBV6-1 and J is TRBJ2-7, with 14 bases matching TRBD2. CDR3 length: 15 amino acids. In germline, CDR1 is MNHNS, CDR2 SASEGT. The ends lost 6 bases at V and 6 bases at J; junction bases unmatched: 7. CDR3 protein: CASRRGLAGAAEQYF. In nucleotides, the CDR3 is TGTGCCAGCAGGCGGGGACTAGCGGGAGCAGCCGAGCAGTACTTC.

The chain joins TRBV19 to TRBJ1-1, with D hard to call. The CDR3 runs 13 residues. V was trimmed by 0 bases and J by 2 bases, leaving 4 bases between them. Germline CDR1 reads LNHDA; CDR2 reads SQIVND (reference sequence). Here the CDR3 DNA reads TGTGCCAGTAGTATAGATCTCAACACTGAAGCTTTCTTT. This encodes CASSIDLNTEAFF.

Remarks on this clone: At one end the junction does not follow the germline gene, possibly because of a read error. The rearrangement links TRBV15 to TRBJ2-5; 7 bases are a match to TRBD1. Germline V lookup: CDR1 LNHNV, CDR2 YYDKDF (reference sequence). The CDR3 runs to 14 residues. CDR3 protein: CATNRDLGGGTQYF. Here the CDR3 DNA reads TGTGCCACCAACAGAGATTTAGGGGGCGGGACCCAGTACTTC.

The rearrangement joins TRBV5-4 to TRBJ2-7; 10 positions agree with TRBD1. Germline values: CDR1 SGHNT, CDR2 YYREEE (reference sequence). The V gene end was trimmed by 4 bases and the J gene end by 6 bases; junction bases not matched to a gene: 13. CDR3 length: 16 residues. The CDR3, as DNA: TGTGCCAGCAGCCAGCCGGGACAGGGGAGGTCGATCGAGCAGTACTTC. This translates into CASSQPGQGRSIEQYF.

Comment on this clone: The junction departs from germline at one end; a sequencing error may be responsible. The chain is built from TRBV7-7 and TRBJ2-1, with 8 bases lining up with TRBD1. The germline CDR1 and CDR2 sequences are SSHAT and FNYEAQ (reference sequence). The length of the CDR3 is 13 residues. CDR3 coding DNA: TGTGCTAGCAGCTTACAGGGGGAAAATGAGCAGTTCTTC. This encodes CASSLQGENEQFF.

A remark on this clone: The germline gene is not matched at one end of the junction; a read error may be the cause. Written as DNA, the CDR3 is TGTGCCAGTAGTATCCGACAGGGGTCGGTCTCCTTC. Protein sequence: CASSIRQGSVSF. V gene TRBV19 combines with J gene TRBJ1-2; 8 bases match TRBD1. CDR3 size: 12 residues. CDR1 is LNHDA and CDR2 is SQIVND in the germline V gene (reference sequence).

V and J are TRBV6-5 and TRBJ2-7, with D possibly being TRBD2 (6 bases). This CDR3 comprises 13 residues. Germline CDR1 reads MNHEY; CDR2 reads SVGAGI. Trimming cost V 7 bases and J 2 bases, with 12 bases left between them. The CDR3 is CASNPGEPYEQYF. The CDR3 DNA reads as TGTGCCAGCAACCCGGGGGAACCCTACGAGCAGTACTTC.

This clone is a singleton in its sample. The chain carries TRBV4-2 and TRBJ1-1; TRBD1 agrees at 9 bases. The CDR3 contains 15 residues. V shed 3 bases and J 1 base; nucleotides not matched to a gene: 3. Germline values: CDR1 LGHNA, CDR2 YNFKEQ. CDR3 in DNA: TGTGCCAGCAGCCAGAGACAGGGGGGGAACACTGAAGCTTTCTTT. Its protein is CASSQRQGGNTEAFF.

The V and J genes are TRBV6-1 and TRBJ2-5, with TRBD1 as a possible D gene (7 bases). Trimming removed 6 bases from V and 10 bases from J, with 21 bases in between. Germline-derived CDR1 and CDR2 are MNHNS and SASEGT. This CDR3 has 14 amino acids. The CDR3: CASSLSIRGEDQYF. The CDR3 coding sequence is TGTGCCAGCAGCCTCTCTATCAGGGGGGAGGACCAGTACTTC.

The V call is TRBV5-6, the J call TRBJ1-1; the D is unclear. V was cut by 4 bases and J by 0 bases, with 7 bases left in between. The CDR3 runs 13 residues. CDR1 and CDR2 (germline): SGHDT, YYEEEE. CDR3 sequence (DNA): TGTGCCAGCAGCCCGACTTTGAACACTGAAGCTTTCTTT. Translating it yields CASSPTLNTEAFF.

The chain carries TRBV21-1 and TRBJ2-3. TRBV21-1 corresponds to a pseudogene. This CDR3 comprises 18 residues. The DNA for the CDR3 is TGTGCCAGCAGCAACCCAGGGGGGGGTCGGGAAATTCCAGATACGCAGTATTTT. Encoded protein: CASSNPGGGREIPDTQYF.

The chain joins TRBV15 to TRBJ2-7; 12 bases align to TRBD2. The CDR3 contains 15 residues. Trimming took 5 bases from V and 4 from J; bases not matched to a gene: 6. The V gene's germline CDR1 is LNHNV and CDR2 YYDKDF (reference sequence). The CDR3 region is CATSPGLAGLYEQYF. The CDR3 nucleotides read TGTGCCACCAGCCCAGGACTAGCGGGATTATACGAGCAGTACTTC. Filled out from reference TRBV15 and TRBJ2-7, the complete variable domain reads DAMVIQNPRYQVTQFGKPVTLSCSQTLNHNVMYWYQQKSSQAPKLLFHYYDKDFNNEADTPDNFQSRRPNTSFCFLDIRSPGLGDTAMYLCATSPGLAGLYEQYFGPGTRLTVT.

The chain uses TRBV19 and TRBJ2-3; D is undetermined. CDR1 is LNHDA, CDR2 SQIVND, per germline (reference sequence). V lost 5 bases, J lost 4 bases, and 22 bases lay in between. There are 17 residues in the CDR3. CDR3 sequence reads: CASSLGRVLTSADTQYF. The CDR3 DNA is TGTGCCAGTAGTTTAGGCCGGGTCCTCACGAGTGCAGATACGCAGTATTTT.

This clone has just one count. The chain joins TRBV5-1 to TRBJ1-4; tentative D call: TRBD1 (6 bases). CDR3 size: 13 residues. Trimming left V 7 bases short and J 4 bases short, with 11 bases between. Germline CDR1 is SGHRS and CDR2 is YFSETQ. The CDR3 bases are TGCGCCAGCGCGGGACACCTTAATGAAAAACTGTTTTTT. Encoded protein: CASAGHLNEKLFF.

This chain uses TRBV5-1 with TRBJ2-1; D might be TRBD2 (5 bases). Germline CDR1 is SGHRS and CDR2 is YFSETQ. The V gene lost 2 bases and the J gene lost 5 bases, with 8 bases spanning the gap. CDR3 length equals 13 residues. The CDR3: CASSFKADNEQFF. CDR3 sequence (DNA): TGCGCCAGCAGCTTCAAAGCGGACAATGAGCAGTTCTTC.

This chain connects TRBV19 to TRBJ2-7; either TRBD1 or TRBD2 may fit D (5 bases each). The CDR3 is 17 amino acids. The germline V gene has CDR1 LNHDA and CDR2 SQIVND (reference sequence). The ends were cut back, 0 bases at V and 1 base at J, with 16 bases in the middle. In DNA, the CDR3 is TGTGCCAGTAGTATAGATCTTGATCCCGAGGGGTCCTACGAGCAGTACTTC. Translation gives CASSIDLDPEGSYEQYF.

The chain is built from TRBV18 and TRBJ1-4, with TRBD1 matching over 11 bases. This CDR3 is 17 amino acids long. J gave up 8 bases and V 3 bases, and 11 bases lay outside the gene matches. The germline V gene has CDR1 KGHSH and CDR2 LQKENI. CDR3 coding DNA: TGTGCCAGCTCACCCCCGGGACAGGGGGTTACAAAGGAAAAACTGTTTTTT. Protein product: CASSPPGQGVTKEKLFF.

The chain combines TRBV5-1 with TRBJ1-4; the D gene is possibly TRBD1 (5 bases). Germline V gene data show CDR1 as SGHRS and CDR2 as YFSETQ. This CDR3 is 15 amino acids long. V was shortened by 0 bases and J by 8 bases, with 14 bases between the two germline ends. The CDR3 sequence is CASSLEGRVKEKLFF. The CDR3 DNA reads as TGCGCCAGCAGCTTGGAAGGCAGGGTAAAGGAAAAACTGTTTTTT. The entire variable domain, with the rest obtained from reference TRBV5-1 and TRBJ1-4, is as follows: KAGVTQTPRYLIKTRGQQVTLSCSPISGHRSVSWYQQTPGQGLQFLFEYFSETQRNKGNFPGRFSGRQFSNSRSEMNVSTLELGDSALYLCASSLEGRVKEKLFFGSGTQLSVL.

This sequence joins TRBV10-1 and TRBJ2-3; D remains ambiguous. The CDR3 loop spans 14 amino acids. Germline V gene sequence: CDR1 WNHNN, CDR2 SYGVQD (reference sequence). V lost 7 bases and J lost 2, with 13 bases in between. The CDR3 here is CASKPSLATDTQYF. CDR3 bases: TGCGCCAGCAAGCCCTCCCTGGCCACAGATACGCAGTATTTT.

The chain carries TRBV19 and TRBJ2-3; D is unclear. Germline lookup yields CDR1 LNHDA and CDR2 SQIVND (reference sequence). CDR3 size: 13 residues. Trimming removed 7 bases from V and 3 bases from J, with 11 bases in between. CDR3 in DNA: TGTGCCAGTACTGTTCCCGAAACAGATACGCAGTATTTT. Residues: CASTVPETDTQYF.

The CDR3 is CASSINRRNIQYF. For the CDR3, the DNA is TGCGCCAGCAGCATAAACAGGAGAAACATTCAGTACTTC. The chain employs TRBV5-1 and TRBJ2-4; a weak D match, TRBD1 (5 bases). V lost 4 bases and J 6 bases, leaving 11 bases between the germline ends. This CDR3 spans 13 amino acids. Germline CDR1 reads SGHRS; CDR2 reads YFSETQ.

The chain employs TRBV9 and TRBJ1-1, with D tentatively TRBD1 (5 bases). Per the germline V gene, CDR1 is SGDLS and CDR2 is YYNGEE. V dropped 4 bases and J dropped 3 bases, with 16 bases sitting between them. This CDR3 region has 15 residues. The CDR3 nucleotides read TGTGCCAGCAGCCTAACCGGCTGGGGGTACACTGAAGCTTTCTTT. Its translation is CASSLTGWGYTEAFF.

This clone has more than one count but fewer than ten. In DNA form, the CDR3 reads TGTGCCAGCAGCATAGACACTCTAGCGGGAGTAAGGGGTGAGCAGTTCTTC. Its translation: CASSIDTLAGVRGEQFF. The chain couples TRBV9 to TRBJ2-1, with 10 bases matching TRBD2. Germline loops: CDR1 SGDLS, CDR2 YYNGEE. The V gene end was trimmed by 4 bases and the J gene end by 9 bases; junction bases not matched to a gene: 16. There are 17 residues in the CDR3.

The CDR3 here is CASSYSPGPNYGYTF. CDR3 bases: TGTGCCAGCAGTTACTCTCCAGGTCCTAACTATGGCTACACCTTC. The chain links TRBV6-6 to TRBJ1-2; unclear D gene. CDR1 and CDR2 from the germline V gene are MNHNY and SVGAGI (reference sequence). The CDR3 covers 15 residues. Trimming removed 0 bases at V and 0 bases at J, with 8 bases between.

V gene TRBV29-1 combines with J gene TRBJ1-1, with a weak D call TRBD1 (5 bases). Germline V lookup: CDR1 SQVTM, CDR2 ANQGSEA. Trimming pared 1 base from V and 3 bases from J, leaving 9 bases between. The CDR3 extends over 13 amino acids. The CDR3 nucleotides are TGCAGCGTTGAAGGGACAAAATACACTGAAGCTTTCTTT. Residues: CSVEGTKYTEAFF.

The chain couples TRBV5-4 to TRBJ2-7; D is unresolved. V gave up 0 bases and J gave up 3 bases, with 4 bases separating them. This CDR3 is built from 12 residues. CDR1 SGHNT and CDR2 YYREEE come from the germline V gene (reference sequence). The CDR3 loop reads CASSLDVYEQYF. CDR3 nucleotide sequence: TGTGCCAGCAGCTTGGATGTCTACGAGCAGTACTTC.

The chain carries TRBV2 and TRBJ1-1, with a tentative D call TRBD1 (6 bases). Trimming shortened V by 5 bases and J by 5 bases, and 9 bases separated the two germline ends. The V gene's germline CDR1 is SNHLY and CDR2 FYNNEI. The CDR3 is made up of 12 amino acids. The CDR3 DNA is TGTGCCAGCAGTTCAGGGACAACTGAAGCTTTCTTT. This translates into CASSSGTTEAFF.

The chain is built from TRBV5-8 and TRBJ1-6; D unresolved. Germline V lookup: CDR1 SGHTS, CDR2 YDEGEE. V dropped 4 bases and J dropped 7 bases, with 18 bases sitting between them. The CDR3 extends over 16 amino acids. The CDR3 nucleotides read TGTGCCAGCAGCCTCGGGCCCAGCTTAGTGAATTCACCCCTCCACTTT. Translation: CASSLGPSLVNSPLHF. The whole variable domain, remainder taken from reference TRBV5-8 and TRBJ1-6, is EAGVTQSPTHLIKTRGQQATLRCSPISGHTSVYWYQQALGLGLQFLLWYDEGEERNRGNFPPRFSGRQFPNYSSELNVNALELEDSALYLCASSLGPSLVNSPLHFGNGTRLTVT.